The clone carrying this T cell receptor (beta chain) appeared a few times. The sample belongs to a study of T cells after yellow fever vaccination. Germline V lookup: CDR1 SNHLY, CDR2 FYNNEI. The junction had 4 bases not matched to a gene; V was cut back by 3 bases and J by 5 bases. The CDR3 has 15 amino acids. Each CDR3 protein gets one entry after TCRdb re-called the 5' RACE reads with MiXCR. Among some 350,000 distinct CDR3 sequences listed, more than 5.5% were seen once. Sequenced here: PBMCs, sampled 5 days after the yellow fever booster vaccination. The clonotype was recovered from a man between 25 and 39 years old who received the YFV17D yellow fever vaccine. The V gene is TRBV2, the J gene TRBJ2-3, with TRBD2 matching 11 bases. As DNA, the CDR3 is TGTGCCAGCAGTGACGGGACTAGCGGTGGAGATACGCAGTATTTT. Amino acids: CASSDGTSGGDTQYF.